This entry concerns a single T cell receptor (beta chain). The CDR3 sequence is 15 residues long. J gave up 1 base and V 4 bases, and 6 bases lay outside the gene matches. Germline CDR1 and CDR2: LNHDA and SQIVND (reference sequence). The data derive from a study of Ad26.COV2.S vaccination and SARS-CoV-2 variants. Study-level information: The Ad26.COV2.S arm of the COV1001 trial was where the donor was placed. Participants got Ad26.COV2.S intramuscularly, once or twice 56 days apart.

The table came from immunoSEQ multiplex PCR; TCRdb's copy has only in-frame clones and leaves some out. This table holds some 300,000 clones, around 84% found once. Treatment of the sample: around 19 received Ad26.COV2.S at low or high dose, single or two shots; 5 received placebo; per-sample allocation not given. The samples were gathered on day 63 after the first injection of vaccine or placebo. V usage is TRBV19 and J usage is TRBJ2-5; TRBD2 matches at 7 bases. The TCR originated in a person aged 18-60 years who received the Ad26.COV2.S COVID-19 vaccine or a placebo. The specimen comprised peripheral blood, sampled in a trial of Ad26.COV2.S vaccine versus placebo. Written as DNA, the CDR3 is TGTGCCAGTAGTAACGGACTAGTGGGCCAAGAGACCCAGTACTTC. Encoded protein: CASSNGLVGQETQYF.